This TCR beta chain was captured in a study of T cell repertoires in cytomegalovirus infection. The sample holds many counts of this clonotype. Germline CDR1 reads SGHTA; CDR2 reads FQGNSA. The ends were cut back, 3 bases at V and 3 bases at J, with 6 bases in the middle. The CDR3 is made up of 12 amino acids. TCRdb independently ran MiXCR on the reads; one entry per CDR3 protein. The sample contains 85,000 to 120,000 distinct CDR3 sequences, approximately 15% of which appear only once. The receptor was isolated from a human donor in good health (CMV status not recorded). Some clones in this sample may be carry-over from other donors' samples. The specimen sequenced was PBMCs. The V gene is TRBV7-2, the J gene TRBJ2-7, with D unresolved. The CDR3 sequence: CASSLDHYEQYF. CDR3 sequence (DNA): TGTGCCAGCAGCTTGGATCACTACGAGCAGTACTTC.